The 29 T cell receptor beta chains below come from one sample, sequenced in a study of OX40 agonist ivuxolimab in advanced cancers. Data came from immunoSEQ multiplex PCR; TCRdb stores just in-frame clones and leaves some out. This table holds under 25,000 clones, 84% found once. Sequencing used CD4+ or CD8+ T cells sorted from blood, obtained in a trial of the OX40 agonist ivuxolimab. These receptors all come from an adult with an advanced solid tumor such as melanoma, head and neck, liver or kidney cancer.

The V gene is TRBV2, the J gene TRBJ1-1; TRBD1 is a possible D gene (5 bases). The germline V gene has CDR1 SNHLY and CDR2 FYNNEI. The CDR3 covers 14 residues. Trimming removed 3 bases at V and 6 bases at J, with 14 bases between. CDR3 residues: CASSDGGKSSEAFF. The CDR3, as DNA: TGTGCCAGCAGTGACGGGGGGAAGAGCTCTGAAGCTTTCTTT. Drawing the rest from reference TRBV2 and TRBJ1-1, the complete variable domain is EPEVTQTPSHQVTQMGQEVILRCVPISNHLYFYWYRQILGQKVEFLVSFYNNEISEKSEIFDDQFSVERPDGSNFTLKIRSTKLEDSAMYFCASSDGGKSSEAFFGQGTRLTVV.

The chain combines TRBV11-2 with TRBJ2-7; 8 bases are a match to TRBD1. The junction had 8 bases not matched to a gene; V was cut back by 4 bases and J by 6 bases. The CDR3 runs 14 residues. Germline CDR1 is SGHAT and CDR2 is FQNNGV. CDR3 sequence reads: CASSSHPGGTEQYF. The CDR3 DNA is TGTGCCAGCAGCTCTCATCCAGGGGGCACCGAGCAGTACTTC.

J is TRBJ2-7 and V is TRBV28; a weak D match, TRBD1 (5 bases). The CDR3 runs 17 residues. The V gene's germline CDR1 is MDHEN and CDR2 SYDVKM. Trimming stripped 5 bases from V and 6 bases from J, with 26 bases between. CDR3 nucleotide sequence: TGTGCCAGCAGTCCTCTATTAGGGGTAGGGGATCGAGGCGAGCAGTACTTC. Protein: CASSPLLGVGDRGEQYF.

V usage is TRBV29-1 and J usage is TRBJ2-2; weak D call: TRBD1 (6 bases). This CDR3 is 14 amino acids long. V dropped 3 bases and J dropped 4 bases, with 12 bases sitting between them. Germline values: CDR1 SQVTM, CDR2 ANQGSEA. CDR3 coding DNA: TGCAGCGTTGAGGGGGCCTCGGGCACCGGGGAGCTGTTTTTT. This codes for CSVEGASGTGELFF.

The CDR3: CASIKDSAYNEQFF. CDR3 sequence (DNA): TGTGCCAGCATAAAAGACAGTGCCTACAATGAGCAGTTCTTC. The chain links TRBV6-1 to TRBJ2-1, with D possibly matching TRBD1 (5 bases). CDR1 is MNHNS and CDR2 is SASEGT in the germline V gene. This CDR3 is built from 14 residues. Trimming removed 7 bases from V and 2 bases from J, with 12 bases in between.

Only a few counts were recorded for this clone. This chain uses TRBV6-5 with TRBJ2-7, with TRBD1 matching 8 bases. Per the germline V gene, CDR1 is MNHEY and CDR2 is SVGAGI. The ends lost 6 bases at V and 5 bases at J; junction bases unmatched: 3. The CDR3 has 12 residues. CDR3 sequence: CASRRDRHEQYF. For the CDR3, the DNA is TGTGCCAGCAGAAGGGACAGGCACGAGCAGTACTTC.

The chain recombines TRBV2 with TRBJ1-2; 9 bases fit TRBD1. The V segment lost 2 bases and the J segment 7 bases; nucleotides outside the gene matches: 8. CDR1 and CDR2 (germline): SNHLY, FYNNEI. The CDR3 spans 15 residues. This CDR3 reads CASSESRGQGRGYTF. CDR3 DNA: TGTGCCAGCAGTGAATCTCGGGGACAGGGTCGTGGCTACACCTTC.

This chain connects TRBV19 to TRBJ1-1; tentatively, D is TRBD1 (5 bases). Germline CDR1 reads LNHDA; CDR2 reads SQIVND (reference sequence). The CDR3 runs to 14 residues. V lost 6 bases, J lost 2 bases, and 13 bases lay in between. The CDR3 region has the DNA TGTGCCAGTAGCCTACGGGGCCCTAACACTGAAGCTTTCTTT. It encodes CASSLRGPNTEAFF. The full variable domain, completed using reference TRBV19 and TRBJ1-1, is DGGITQSPKYLFRKEGQNVTLSCEQNLNHDAMYWYRQDPGQGLRLIYYSQIVNDFQKGDIAEGYSVSREKKESFPLTVTSAQKNPTAFYLCASSLRGPNTEAFFGQGTRLTVV.

This chain uses TRBV29-1 with TRBJ1-5; a weak D match, TRBD1 (5 bases). Trimming removed 4 bases from V and 3 bases from J, with 13 bases in between. CDR3 length equals 14 residues. Looked up from germline, CDR1 is SQVTM and CDR2 is ANQGSEA. The CDR3 sequence: CSVAPGGFNQPQHF. The CDR3 DNA reads TGCAGCGTTGCCCCGGGGGGTTTCAATCAGCCCCAGCATTTT.

This chain joins TRBV19 and TRBJ1-5; the D gene is possibly TRBD1 (5 bases). V gave up 3 bases and J gave up 7 bases, with 13 bases separating them. The V gene's germline CDR1 is LNHDA and CDR2 SQIVND (reference sequence). This CDR3 has 14 amino acids. CDR3 loop: CASSIGTGGQPQHF. The CDR3 DNA reads TGTGCCAGTAGTATTGGGACGGGGGGGCAGCCCCAGCATTTT.

A single count supports this clone. The V call is TRBV27, the J call TRBJ2-5; 13 positions match TRBD2. The J call may be mistaken, given a closer DNA end match to TRBJ2-7. The CDR3 runs 19 residues. Looked up from germline, CDR1 is MNHEY and CDR2 is SMNVEV (reference sequence). CDR3 loop: CASSLKFGTSGKSSYEQYF. In DNA, the CDR3 is TGTGCCAGCAGTTTAAAGTTTGGGACTAGCGGGAAGAGCTCCTACGAGCAGTACTTC.

The V call is TRBV2, the J call TRBJ2-1; no clear D gene. The CDR3 has 12 residues. Trimming cost V 5 bases and J 6 bases, with 8 bases left between them. CDR1 is SNHLY and CDR2 is FYNNEI in the germline V gene. The CDR3 nucleotides read TGTGCCAGCAGTCTGTCGAGCAATGAGCAGTTCTTC. It codes for CASSLSSNEQFF.

This clone was counted once. The V gene is TRBV7-9, the J gene TRBJ2-5; 12 nucleotides line up with TRBD2. V lost 4 bases, J lost 3 bases, and 3 bases stayed unmatched. Looked up from germline, CDR1 is SEHNR and CDR2 is FQNEAQ (reference sequence). The CDR3 runs 15 residues. The CDR3 DNA reads as TGTGCCAGCAGCTCTCGACTAGCGGGAGAAGAGACCCAGTACTTC. Translation: CASSSRLAGEETQYF.

The rearrangement uses TRBV7-9 and TRBJ2-7; TRBD1 matches 11 bases. CDR1 is SEHNR, CDR2 FQNEAQ, per germline (reference sequence). The V segment lost 2 bases and the J segment 4 bases; nucleotides outside the gene matches: 7. The CDR3 sequence is 16 residues long. CDR3 protein: CASSLTSDRGRYEQYF. Here the CDR3 DNA reads TGTGCCAGCAGCTTAACTTCGGACAGGGGGCGGTACGAGCAGTACTTC.

The gene calls are TRBV10-2 and TRBJ1-1; TRBD1 matches at 9 bases. J was trimmed by 10 bases and V by 7 bases; bases with no gene match: 10. CDR1 and CDR2 (germline): WSHSY, SAAADI. The CDR3 spans 13 residues. The CDR3 DNA follows: TGCGCCAGCATAGGGGACAGGGTGCAGGGAGCTTTCTTT. It is translated as CASIGDRVQGAFF.

The V gene is TRBV9, the J gene TRBJ1-1; D possibly corresponds to TRBD1 (6 bases). The CDR3 consists of 15 residues. Germline V gene sequence: CDR1 SGDLS, CDR2 YYNGEE. V lost 5 bases and J 3 bases, leaving 17 bases between the germline ends. The CDR3 protein is CASSRTERWDTEAFF. In nucleotides, the CDR3 is TGTGCCAGCAGTCGGACAGAAAGGTGGGACACTGAAGCTTTCTTT.

The chain joins TRBV5-1 to TRBJ1-2, with 7 nucleotides matching TRBD1. This CDR3 is 20 amino acids long. Germline trimming cut 0 bases from V and 4 bases from J; bases unmatched to any gene: 21. Per germline, CDR1 SGHRS and CDR2 YFSETQ. The CDR3 DNA is TGCGCCAGCAGCTTGGCTGGGTCGGGGGGACAGCCAGACCCTCGCTATGGCTACACCTTC. Amino acid sequence: CASSLAGSGGQPDPRYGYTF.

The rearrangement joins TRBV27 to TRBJ1-1, with TRBD1 as a possible D gene (5 bases). There are 15 residues in the CDR3. Trimming cost V 5 bases and J 4 bases, with 17 bases left between them. The germline gives CDR1 MNHEY, CDR2 SMNVEV (reference sequence). The CDR3 sequence: CASSQRTVGGTEAFF. CDR3 nucleotides: TGTGCCAGCAGTCAACGGACGGTCGGGGGCACTGAAGCTTTCTTT.

The V call is TRBV5-1, the J call TRBJ2-2, with a tentative D call TRBD1 (6 bases). Trimming took 3 bases from V and 0 from J, leaving 12 bases between them. The germline CDR1 and CDR2 sequences are SGHRS and YFSETQ. The CDR3 is made up of 16 amino acids. Here the CDR3 reads CASSSRGGANTGELFF. The DNA of the CDR3 is TGCGCCAGCAGCTCTCGAGGGGGTGCGAACACCGGGGAGCTGTTTTTT.

V and J are TRBV9 and TRBJ1-1; D is undetermined. Per the germline V gene, CDR1 is SGDLS and CDR2 is YYNGEE. With 0 bases removed from V and 2 bases from J, the gap between germline ends came to 11 bases. The CDR3 contains 15 residues. CDR3 coding DNA: TGTGCCAGCAGCGTAGGTGTGGCCTTAAACACTGAAGCTTTCTTT. It yields the protein CASSVGVALNTEAFF.

The V gene is TRBV11-1, the J gene TRBJ1-1; D is unclear. CDR1 SGHAT and CDR2 FQDESV come from the germline V gene (reference sequence). The CDR3 is 15 residues long. V lost 6 bases and J 2 bases, leaving 16 bases between the germline ends. The CDR3 region has the DNA TGTGCCAGCAGAGAGGGCGCTCATTTAAACACTGAAGCTTTCTTT. Protein sequence: CASREGAHLNTEAFF.

The chain is built from TRBV11-1 and TRBJ2-3; no clear D. CDR3 length: 13 residues. Germline V gene sequence: CDR1 SGHAT, CDR2 FQDESV (reference sequence). V was shortened by 0 bases and J by 10 bases, with 11 bases between the two germline ends. CDR3 region: CASSLALGDPQYF. Written as DNA, the CDR3 is TGTGCCAGCAGCTTAGCTCTGGGCGACCCGCAGTATTTT.

The chain has TRBV28 and TRBJ1-1; D is possibly TRBD1 (5 bases). Trimming removed 2 bases at V and 11 bases at J, with 12 bases between. This CDR3 contains 12 residues. The germline V gene has CDR1 MDHEN and CDR2 SYDVKM. The CDR3 is CASSLIGAQAFF. CDR3 DNA: TGTGCCAGCAGTTTAATCGGGGCGCAGGCTTTCTTT. The full variable domain, rest sourced from reference TRBV28 and TRBJ1-1, is DVKVTQSSRYLVKRTGEKVFLECVQDMDHENMFWYRQDPGLGLRLIYFSYDVKMKEKGDIPEGYSVSREKKERFSLILESASTNQTSMYLCASSLIGAQAFFGQGTRLTVV.

The chain combines TRBV5-1 with TRBJ2-7, with TRBD1 identical over 7 bases. CDR3 length: 15 amino acids. V shed 2 bases and J 4 bases; nucleotides not matched to a gene: 9. Germline loops: CDR1 SGHRS, CDR2 YFSETQ. CDR3 loop: CASSLELGQAYEQYF. Here the CDR3 DNA reads TGCGCCAGCAGCTTAGAACTCGGACAGGCGTACGAGCAGTACTTC.

J is TRBJ2-2 and V is TRBV7-3; 9 bases agree with TRBD2. Trimming took 4 bases from V and 5 from J; bases not matched to a gene: 8. Germline V gene lookup returns CDR1 SGHTA and CDR2 FQGTGA. The CDR3 totals 16 residues. The CDR3, as DNA: TGTGCCAGCAGCTCGACTAGCGGATTAGTTACCGGGGAGCTGTTTTTT. Its protein is CASSSTSGLVTGELFF.

V is TRBV5-4 and J is TRBJ1-1; 8 nucleotides match TRBD1. The CDR3 has 13 residues. Looked up from germline, CDR1 is SGHNT and CDR2 is YYREEE (reference sequence). Losses at the gene ends were 7 bases for V and 0 bases for J; bases not matched to a gene: 2. CDR3 residues: CASQGALNTEAFF. For the CDR3, the DNA is TGTGCCAGCCAGGGGGCATTGAACACTGAAGCTTTCTTT.

This chain joins TRBV12-5 and TRBJ2-5; the match to TRBD1 covers 8 bases. Trimming cost V 5 bases and J 5 bases; bases outside gene matches: 7. CDR1 and CDR2 (germline): LGHNT, FRNRAP. The CDR3 consists of 14 residues. CDR3 amino acids: CASGRSGGRETQYF. The CDR3 DNA follows: TGTGCTAGTGGTCGTTCAGGGGGCAGGGAGACCCAGTACTTC. Full variable domain (outside the CDR3, taken from reference TRBV12-5 and TRBJ2-5): DARVTQTPRHKVTEMGQEVTMRCQPILGHNTVFWYRQTMMQGLELLAYFRNRAPLDDSGMPKDRFSAEMPDATLATLKIQPSEPRDSAVYFCASGRSGGRETQYFGPGTRLLVL.

V gene TRBV5-6 combines with J gene TRBJ2-4, with TRBD1 as a possible D gene (6 bases). Looked up from germline, CDR1 is SGHDT and CDR2 is YYEEEE. Trimming took off 2 bases at V and 10 bases at J, with 13 bases between the two ends. The CDR3 runs 13 residues. The CDR3 sequence is CASSLQGIPIQYF. The CDR3 DNA follows: TGTGCCAGCAGCTTACAGGGTATACCAATTCAGTACTTC.

V is TRBV28 and J is TRBJ1-2; D call uncertain. V gave up 2 bases and J gave up 3 bases, with 10 bases separating them. The CDR3 consists of 14 residues. Germline V gene lookup returns CDR1 MDHEN and CDR2 SYDVKM. The CDR3 DNA sequence: TGTGCCAGCAGTTTAGTAAGGAGGGACTATGGCTACACCTTC. This gives the protein CASSLVRRDYGYTF.